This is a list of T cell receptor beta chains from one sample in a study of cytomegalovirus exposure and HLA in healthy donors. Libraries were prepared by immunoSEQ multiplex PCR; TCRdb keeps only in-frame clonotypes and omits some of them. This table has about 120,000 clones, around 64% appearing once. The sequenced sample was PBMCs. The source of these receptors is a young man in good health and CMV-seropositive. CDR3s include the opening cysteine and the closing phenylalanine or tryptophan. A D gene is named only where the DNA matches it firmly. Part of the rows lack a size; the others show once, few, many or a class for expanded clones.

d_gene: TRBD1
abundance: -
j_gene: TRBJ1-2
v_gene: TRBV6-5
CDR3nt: TGTGCCAGCAGTCGTACAGGGGGTCCGAACTATGGCTACACCTTC
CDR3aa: CASSRTGGPNYGYTF

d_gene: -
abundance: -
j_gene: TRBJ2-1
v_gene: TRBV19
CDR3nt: TGTGCCAGTAGTATCCTAGGACAAGAGGCGAGCGATGAGCAGTTCTTC
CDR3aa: CASSILGQEASDEQFF

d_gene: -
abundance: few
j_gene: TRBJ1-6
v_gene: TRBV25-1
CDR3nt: TGTGCCAGCAGTGGACAGTATAATTCACCCCTCCACTTT
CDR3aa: CASSGQYNSPLHF

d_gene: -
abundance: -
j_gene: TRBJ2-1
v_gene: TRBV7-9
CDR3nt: TGTGCCAGCAGCTTCTGGCGGGATTCCCACAATGAGCAGTTCTTC
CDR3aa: CASSFWRDSHNEQFF

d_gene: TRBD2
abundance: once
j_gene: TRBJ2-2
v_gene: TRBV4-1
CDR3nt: TGCGCCAGCAGCCAAACGCACCGACCGGGACTAGCGGACACCGGGGAGCTGTTTTTT
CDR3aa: CASSQTHRPGLADTGELFF

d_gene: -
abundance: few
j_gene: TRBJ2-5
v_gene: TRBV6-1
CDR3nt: TGTGCCAGCAGTGAAGCAGGGGTGGGCGGAGAGACCCAGTACTTC
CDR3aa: CASSEAGVGGETQYF

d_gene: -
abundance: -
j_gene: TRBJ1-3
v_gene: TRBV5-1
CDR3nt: TGCGCCAGCAGCCTAGGTACCTTGACCTCTGGAAACACCATATATTTT
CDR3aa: CASSLGTLTSGNTIYF

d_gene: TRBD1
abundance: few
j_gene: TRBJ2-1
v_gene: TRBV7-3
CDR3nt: TGTGCCAGCAGTCCAAGGTCCATCGGGACAGGGAAATACAATGAGCAGTTCTTC
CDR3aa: CASSPRSIGTGKYNEQFF

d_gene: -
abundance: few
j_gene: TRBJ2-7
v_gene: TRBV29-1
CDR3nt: TGCAGCGTTGCCTTGGTAGAGGGAGTCTACGAGCAGTACTTC
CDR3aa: CSVALVEGVYEQYF

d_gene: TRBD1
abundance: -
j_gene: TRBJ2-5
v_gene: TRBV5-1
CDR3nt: TGCGCCAGCAACTTAGGACAGGTGATGAACTCGGAGACCCAGTACTTC
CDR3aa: CASNLGQVMNSETQYF

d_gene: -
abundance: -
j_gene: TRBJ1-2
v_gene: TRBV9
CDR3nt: TGTGCCAGCAGCGTAGAATCCGGGAGGGCGTGGGGCTATGGCTACACCTTC
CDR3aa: CASSVESGRAWGYGYTF

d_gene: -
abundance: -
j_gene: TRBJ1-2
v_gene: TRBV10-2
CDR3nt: TGCGCCAGCAGGGAAAGACAAGGAAACTCTGGCTACACCTTC
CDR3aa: CASRERQGNSGYTF

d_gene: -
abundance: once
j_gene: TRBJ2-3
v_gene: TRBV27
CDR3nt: TGTGCCAGCAGTTTATACGGTACGCAGTATTTT
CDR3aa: CASSLYGTQYF

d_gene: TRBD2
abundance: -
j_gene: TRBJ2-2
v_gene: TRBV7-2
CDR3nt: TGTGCCAGCAGCTTCAGCGGGAGGCTCAGGGGGGAGCTGTTTTTT
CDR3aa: CASSFSGRLRGELFF

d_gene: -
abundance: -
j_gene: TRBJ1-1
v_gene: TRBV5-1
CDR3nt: TGCGCCAGCAGCGAAGTTAGGGAGAACACTGAGGCTTTCTTT
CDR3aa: CASSEVRENTEAFF

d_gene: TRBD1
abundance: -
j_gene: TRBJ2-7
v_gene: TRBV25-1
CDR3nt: TGTGCCAGCAGTGGGGGGTCCGGGACAGGTAAATACGAGCAGTACTTC
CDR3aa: CASSGGSGTGKYEQYF

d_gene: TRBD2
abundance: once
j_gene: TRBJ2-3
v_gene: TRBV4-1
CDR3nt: TGCGCCAGCAGCCAAGATTGGATTAGCGGGGGCACAGATACGCAGTATTTT
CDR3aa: CASSQDWISGGTDTQYF

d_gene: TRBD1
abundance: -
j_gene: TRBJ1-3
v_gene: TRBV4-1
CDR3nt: TGCGCCAGCAGCCAGCTCGACAGGGGCAACACCATATATTTT
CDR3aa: CASSQLDRGNTIYF

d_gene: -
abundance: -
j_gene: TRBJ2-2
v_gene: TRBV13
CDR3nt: TGTGCCAGCAGCTGGACAGCGAACACCGGGGAGCTGTTTTTT
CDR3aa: CASSWTANTGELFF

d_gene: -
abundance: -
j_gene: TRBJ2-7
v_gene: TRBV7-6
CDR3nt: TGTGCCAGCAGCTTAGAGAGATTTGCCTACGAGCAGTACTTC
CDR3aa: CASSLERFAYEQYF

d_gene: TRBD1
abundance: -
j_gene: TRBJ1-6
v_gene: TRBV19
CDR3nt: TGTGCCAGCGCCTGGGGACAGGGGGTTTCCCTTTATAATTCACCCCTCCACTTT
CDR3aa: CASAWGQGVSLYNSPLHF

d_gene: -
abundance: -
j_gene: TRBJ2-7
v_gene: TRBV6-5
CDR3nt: TGTGCCAGCATTTACGCCATTACCCGGTACGAGCAGTACTTC
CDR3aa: CASIYAITRYEQYF

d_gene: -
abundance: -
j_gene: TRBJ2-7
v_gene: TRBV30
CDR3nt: TGTGCCTGGGACAGAGGAGGGTCCTACGAGCAGTACTTC
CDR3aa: CAWDRGGSYEQYF

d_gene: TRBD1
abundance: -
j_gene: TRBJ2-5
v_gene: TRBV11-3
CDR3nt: TGTGCCAGCAGCTTAGGGATAACAGGGGGCTCGGAAGAGACCCAGTACTTC
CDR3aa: CASSLGITGGSEETQYF

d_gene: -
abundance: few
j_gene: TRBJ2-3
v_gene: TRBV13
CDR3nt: TGTGCCAGCAGCCCCCGTCTCAGCACAGATACGCAGTATTTT
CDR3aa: CASSPRLSTDTQYF

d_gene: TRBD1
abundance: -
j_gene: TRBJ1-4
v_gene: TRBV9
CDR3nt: TGTGCCAGCAGCGTGGGGACAGCAGTGGGCCCGGAACTGTTTTTT
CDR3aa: CASSVGTAVGPELFF

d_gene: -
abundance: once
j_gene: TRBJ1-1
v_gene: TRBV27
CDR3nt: TGTGCCAGCAGTTTATCTCGACGGACTATGGAAGCTTTCTTT
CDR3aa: CASSLSRRTMEAFF

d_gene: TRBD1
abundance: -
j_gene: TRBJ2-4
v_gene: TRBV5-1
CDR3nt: TGCGCCAGCAGCTTTGGGACAGGGGTAGCCAAAAACATTCAGTACTTC
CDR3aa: CASSFGTGVAKNIQYF

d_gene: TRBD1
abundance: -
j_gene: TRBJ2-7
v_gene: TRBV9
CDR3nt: TGTGCCAGCAGCGGACAGGGTTCCTACGAGCAGTACTTC
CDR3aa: CASSGQGSYEQYF

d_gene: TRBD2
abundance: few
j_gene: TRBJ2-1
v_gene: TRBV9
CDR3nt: TGTGCCAGCAGCGTAGACAGCGGGAGATACAATGAGCAGTTCTTC
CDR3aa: CASSVDSGRYNEQFF

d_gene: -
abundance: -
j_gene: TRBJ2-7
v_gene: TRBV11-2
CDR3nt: TGTGCCAGCAGCTTAGGACAGAGCTACGAGCAGTACTTC
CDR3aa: CASSLGQSYEQYF

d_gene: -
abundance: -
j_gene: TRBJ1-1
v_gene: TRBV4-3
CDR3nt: TGCGCCAGCAGTATCATGGTCCAGGGAAACATGAACACTGAAGCTTTCTTT
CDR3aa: CASSIMVQGNMNTEAFF

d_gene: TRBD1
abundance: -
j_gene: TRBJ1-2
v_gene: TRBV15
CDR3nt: TGTGCCACCAGCAGTCAACCCGTGAAGGACAGGGCTTATGGCTACACCTTC
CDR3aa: CATSSQPVKDRAYGYTF

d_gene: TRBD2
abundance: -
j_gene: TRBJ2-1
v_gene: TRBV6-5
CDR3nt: TGTGCCAGCAGCTTACTAGCGGGAGACTACAATGAGCAGTTCTTC
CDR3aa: CASSLLAGDYNEQFF

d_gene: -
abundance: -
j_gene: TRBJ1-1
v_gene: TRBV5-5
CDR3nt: TGTGCCAGCAGCCCTACAGGGATGAACACTGAAGCTTTCTTT
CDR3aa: CASSPTGMNTEAFF

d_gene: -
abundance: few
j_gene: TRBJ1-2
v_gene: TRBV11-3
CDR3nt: TGTGCCAGCAGCTTAGCCAGGGGAACGTATGGCTACACCTTC
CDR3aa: CASSLARGTYGYTF

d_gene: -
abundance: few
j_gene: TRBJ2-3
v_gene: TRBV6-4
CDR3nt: TGTGCCAGCAGCCTACAGGGTACTAGCACAGATACGCAGTATTTT
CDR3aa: CASSLQGTSTDTQYF

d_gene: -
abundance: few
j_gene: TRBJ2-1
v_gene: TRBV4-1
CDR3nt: TGCGCCAGCAGCCAAGAGCGACCGGGGAATGAGCAGTTCTTC
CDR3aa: CASSQERPGNEQFF

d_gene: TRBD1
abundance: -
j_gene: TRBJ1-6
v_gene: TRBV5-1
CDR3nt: TGCGCCAGCAGCATACAGGGGGCGGACTCACCCCTCCACTTT
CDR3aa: CASSIQGADSPLHF

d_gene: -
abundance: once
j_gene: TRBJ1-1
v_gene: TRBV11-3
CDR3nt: TGTGCCAGCAGCTTTCGGACATCGAACACTGAAGCTTTCTTT
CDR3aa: CASSFRTSNTEAFF

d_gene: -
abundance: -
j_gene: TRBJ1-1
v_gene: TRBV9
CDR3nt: TGTGCCAGCAGCTTAGCTGGAGGATCGGATAACACTGAAGCTTTCTTT
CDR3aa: CASSLAGGSDNTEAFF

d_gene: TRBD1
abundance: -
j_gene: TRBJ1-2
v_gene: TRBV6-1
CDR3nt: TGTGCCAGCAGTGTGCAGGGGGCTGCCTATGGCTACACCTTC
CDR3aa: CASSVQGAAYGYTF

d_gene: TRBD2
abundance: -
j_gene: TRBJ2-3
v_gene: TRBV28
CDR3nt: TGTGCCAGCAGCGTCCTACTAGCGGCCACAGATGCGCAGTATTTT
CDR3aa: CASSVLLAATDAQYF

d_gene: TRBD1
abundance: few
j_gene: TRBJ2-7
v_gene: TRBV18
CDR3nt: TGTGCCAGCTCACCCAACAGGGGCGACTACGAGCAGTACTTC
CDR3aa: CASSPNRGDYEQYF

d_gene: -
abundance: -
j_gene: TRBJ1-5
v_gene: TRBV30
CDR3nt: TGTGCCTGGAGTACCGGCAGGACCCAGCATTTT
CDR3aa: CAWSTGRTQHF

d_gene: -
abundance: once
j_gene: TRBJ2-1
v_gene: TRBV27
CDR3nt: TGTGCCAGCAGTCTAGGGGCCTACAATGAGCAGTTCTTC
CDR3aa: CASSLGAYNEQFF

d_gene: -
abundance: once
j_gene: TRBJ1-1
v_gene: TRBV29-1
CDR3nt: TGCAGCGTTGATCCGGGTTTGGGTAAAGTAGAAGAAGCTTTCTTT
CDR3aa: CSVDPGLGKVEEAFF

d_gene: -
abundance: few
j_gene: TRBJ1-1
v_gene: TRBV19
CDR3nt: TGTGCCAGTAGTCAAGGGAGGGAGAACACTGAAGCTTTCTTT
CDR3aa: CASSQGRENTEAFF

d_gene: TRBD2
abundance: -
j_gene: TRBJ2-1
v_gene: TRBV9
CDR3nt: TGTGCCAGCAGCGTAGCGGGGGGGCACGATGAGCAGTTCTTC
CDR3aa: CASSVAGGHDEQFF

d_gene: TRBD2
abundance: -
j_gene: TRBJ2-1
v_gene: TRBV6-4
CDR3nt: TGTGCCAGCAGTCCTCAGAGCGGGGGGGGCCACAATGAGCAGTTCTTC
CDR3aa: CASSPQSGGGHNEQFF

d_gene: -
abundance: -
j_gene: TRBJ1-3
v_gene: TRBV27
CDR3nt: TGTGCCCGCGGGCGCTCTGGAAACACCATATATTTT
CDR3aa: CARGRSGNTIYF

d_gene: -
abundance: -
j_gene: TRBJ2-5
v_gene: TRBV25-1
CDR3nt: TGTGCCAGCAGTCCCAGTCTCAGGGGCATGAGGACCCAGTACTTC
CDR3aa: CASSPSLRGMRTQYF

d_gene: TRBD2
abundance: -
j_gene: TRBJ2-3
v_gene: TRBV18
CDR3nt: TGTGCCAGCTCACCGGGGACTAGCGGGGGAAGCACAGATACGCAGTATTTT
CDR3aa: CASSPGTSGGSTDTQYF